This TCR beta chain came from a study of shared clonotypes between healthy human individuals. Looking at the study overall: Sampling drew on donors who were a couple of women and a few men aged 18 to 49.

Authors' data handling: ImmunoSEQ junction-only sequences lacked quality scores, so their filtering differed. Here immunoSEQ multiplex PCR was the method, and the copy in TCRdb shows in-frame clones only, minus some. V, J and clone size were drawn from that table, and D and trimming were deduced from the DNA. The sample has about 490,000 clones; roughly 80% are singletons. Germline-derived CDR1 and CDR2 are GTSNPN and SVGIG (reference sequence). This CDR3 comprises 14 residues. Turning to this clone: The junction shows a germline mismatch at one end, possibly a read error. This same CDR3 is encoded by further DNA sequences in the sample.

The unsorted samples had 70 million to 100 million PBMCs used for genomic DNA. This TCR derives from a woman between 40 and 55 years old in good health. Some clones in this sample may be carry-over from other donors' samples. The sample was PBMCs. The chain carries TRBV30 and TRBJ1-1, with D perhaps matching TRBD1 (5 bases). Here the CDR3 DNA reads TGTGCATGGAGGGACTCGCCGGCGGGCACTGAGGCTTTCTTT. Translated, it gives CAWRDSPAGTEAFF.